Following are 27 T cell receptor beta chains from one sample sequenced in a study of beta chain features in type 1 diabetes (dated by TCRdb to the late 2010s). What the study reported, not specific to this receptor: A moderate but significant shortening of TCRB CDR3 length was observed in type 1 diabetes patients in all four CD4+ subsets.

The library was produced with the immunoSEQ multiplex PCR assay. The entire amount of isolated RNA was reverse transcribed using the High Capacity cDNA Reverse Transcription Kit, so the sequenced TCRB transcripts were expressed ones. TCRdb's version of the immuneACCESS table is confined to in-frame rearrangements and falls short of the full clone set. An unresolved V gene accounts for under half of the shortfall where checked; the remainder is of unknown origin. The sample data list around 250,000 clones, and 24% of these were observed just once. 0.012% of the sample is in the top ten clones. No antigen has been assigned to these receptors. Sequenced sample: naive CD4+ T cells from blood. The cell subset or site label here, explained by the study, means: true naive CD4+ T cells. All receptors derive from a young woman with type 1 diabetes.

This clone was detected only a few times. The chain's CDR3 is CASSTQGNEAFF. DNA for the CDR3: TGTGCCAGCAGTACGCAGGGGAACGAAGCTTTCTTT. This rearrangement joins TRBV28 to TRBJ1-1; D possibly corresponds to TRBD1 (6 bases). Germline V CDR1 and CDR2: MDHEN, SYDVKM. Trimming stripped 5 bases from V and 8 bases from J, with 12 bases between. CDR3 size: 12 residues. The full variable domain, its missing parts supplied by reference TRBV28 and TRBJ1-1, is DVKVTQSSRYLVKRTGEKVFLECVQDMDHENMFWYRQDPGLGLRLIYFSYDVKMKEKGDIPEGYSVSREKKERFSLILESASTNQTSMYLCASSTQGNEAFFGQGTRLTVV.

In this sample, this clone turned up once. The chain combines TRBV4-1 with TRBJ1-2; 7 bases align to TRBD1. After removal of 4 bases from V and 3 bases from J, the junction contained 5 bases not matched to a gene. Germline-derived CDR1 and CDR2 are MGHRA and YSYEKL. The length of the CDR3 is 14 residues. The CDR3: CASSLFGQDYGYTF. The CDR3 DNA reads as TGCGCCAGCAGCCTCTTTGGACAGGACTATGGCTACACCTTC.

This clone was counted only a few times. This same CDR3 is encoded by further DNA sequences in the sample. The CDR3 here is CAWSPTGNQPQHF. CDR3 bases: TGTGCCTGGAGTCCGACAGGAAATCAGCCCCAGCATTTT. V usage is TRBV30 and J usage is TRBJ1-5; possible D gene TRBD1, 6 bases. The V gene's germline CDR1 is GTSNPN and CDR2 SVGIG (reference sequence). V dropped 2 bases and J dropped 4 bases, with 9 bases sitting between them. The CDR3 sequence is 13 residues long.

The table lists this clone with a few counts. The gene calls are TRBV7-3 and TRBJ1-2; 9 bases are a match to TRBD1. The CDR3 contains 14 residues. V shed 4 bases, J shed 12 bases, and the junction held 12 bases outside the gene matches. Germline V gene data show CDR1 as SGHTA and CDR2 as FQGTGA. This chain's CDR3 is CASSSNSGTGPNTF. The DNA for the CDR3 is TGTGCCAGCAGCTCGAATTCCGGGACAGGGCCTAACACCTTC.

The chain carries TRBV28 and TRBJ2-7, with TRBD2 matching 10 bases. After removal of 5 bases from V and 3 bases from J, the junction contained 7 bases not matched to a gene. The germline V gene has CDR1 MDHEN and CDR2 SYDVKM. The CDR3 has 15 amino acids. CDR3 sequence reads: CASSPGTSALYEQYF. CDR3 nucleotides: TGTGCCAGCAGTCCCGGGACTAGCGCACTCTACGAGCAGTACTTC. The whole variable domain, remainder taken from reference TRBV28 and TRBJ2-7, is DVKVTQSSRYLVKRTGEKVFLECVQDMDHENMFWYRQDPGLGLRLIYFSYDVKMKEKGDIPEGYSVSREKKERFSLILESASTNQTSMYLCASSPGTSALYEQYFGPGTRLTVT.

This chain uses TRBV4-1 with TRBJ2-3; 8 bases agree with TRBD2. There are 14 residues in the CDR3. Germline CDR1 is MGHRA and CDR2 is YSYEKL. V lost 1 base, J lost 6 bases, and 3 bases stayed unmatched. The CDR3 DNA follows: TGCGCCAGCAGCCAAGGAGGCGGGGGGGATACGCAGTATTTT. Its protein is CASSQGGGGDTQYF.

The V and J genes are TRBV19 and TRBJ2-1, with TRBD1 identical over 8 bases. Unmatched junction bases numbered 7, after V lost 6 bases and J lost 9 bases. CDR3 length equals 13 residues. CDR1 and CDR2 from the germline V gene are LNHDA and SQIVND (reference sequence). Written as DNA, the CDR3 is TGTGCCAGTAGACCGACAGGGGCCCCTGAGCAGTTCTTC. It codes for CASRPTGAPEQFF.

This rearrangement joins TRBV18 to TRBJ2-5; perhaps TRBD2 as D (6 bases). V lost 2 bases and J 5 bases, leaving 15 bases between the germline ends. The CDR3 consists of 15 residues. Germline V gene sequence: CDR1 KGHSH, CDR2 LQKENI. CDR3 in amino acids: CASSPIPGRRETQYF. The CDR3 region has the DNA TGTGCCAGCTCACCAATCCCAGGGAGGCGGGAGACCCAGTACTTC.

This clone has more than one count but fewer than ten. The V and J genes are TRBV29-1 and TRBJ2-2, with 10 bases that match TRBD1. The CDR3 has 15 amino acids. Germline loops: CDR1 SQVTM, CDR2 ANQGSEA. Unmatched junction bases numbered 9, after V lost 7 bases and J lost 4 bases. The DNA of the CDR3 is TGCAGCGGCAGACAGGGGGCGCGGGGCACCGGGGAGCTGTTTTTT. It is translated as CSGRQGARGTGELFF.

This chain uses TRBV30 with TRBJ1-2; a possible D gene is TRBD1 (6 bases). Germline V CDR1 and CDR2: GTSNPN, SVGIG (reference sequence). The CDR3 consists of 13 residues. V lost 3 bases and J 5 bases, leaving 13 bases between the germline ends. CDR3 protein: CAWSMAGAYGYTF. The DNA of the CDR3 is TGTGCCTGGAGCATGGCGGGGGCGTATGGCTACACCTTC.

This clone was counted between two and nine times. This rearrangement joins TRBV27 to TRBJ1-2, with TRBD1 identical over 7 bases. Germline V CDR1 and CDR2: MNHEY, SMNVEV (reference sequence). V shed 7 bases, J shed 4 bases, and the junction held 12 bases outside the gene matches. The CDR3 runs to 15 residues. The CDR3 DNA is TGTGCCAGCACCCTTCGGGGCGGGACAGCCTATGGCTACACCTTC. Its translation is CASTLRGGTAYGYTF.

J is TRBJ2-7 and V is TRBV30, with D tentatively TRBD2 (6 bases). This CDR3 spans 12 amino acids. Per the germline V gene, CDR1 is GTSNPN and CDR2 is SVGIG (reference sequence). V was cut by 5 bases and J by 3 bases, with 11 bases left in between. Here the CDR3 DNA reads TGTGCCTGGGCGGGACTTAACTACGAGCAGTACTTC. This sequence encodes CAWAGLNYEQYF.

This clone was found once. The V gene is TRBV2, the J gene TRBJ2-5; 7 bases line up with TRBD1. Germline loops: CDR1 SNHLY, CDR2 FYNNEI. The ends lost 6 bases at V and 3 bases at J; junction bases unmatched: 4. This CDR3 is 13 amino acids long. The CDR3 sequence is CASRVTGEETQYF. The CDR3 DNA is TGTGCCAGCAGGGTCACAGGGGAAGAGACCCAGTACTTC. The full variable domain, rest sourced from reference TRBV2 and TRBJ2-5, is EPEVTQTPSHQVTQMGQEVILRCVPISNHLYFYWYRQILGQKVEFLVSFYNNEISEKSEIFDDQFSVERPDGSNFTLKIRSTKLEDSAMYFCASRVTGEETQYFGPGTRLLVL.

J is TRBJ2-5 and V is TRBV7-9; 10 bases align to TRBD1. Trimming at V came to 5 bases and at J to 5 bases, leaving 8 bases not matched to a gene. In germline, CDR1 is SEHNR, CDR2 FQNEAQ (reference sequence). The CDR3 sequence is 15 residues long. For the CDR3, the DNA is TGTGCCAGCAGCGACCAGGGACAGGGGACGGAGACCCAGTACTTC. Translated: CASSDQGQGTETQYF.

V gene TRBV10-3 combines with J gene TRBJ2-7, with 7 bases lining up with TRBD2. The germline V gene has CDR1 ENHRY and CDR2 SYGVKD. The CDR3 runs 14 residues. The V gene end was trimmed by 0 bases and the J gene end by 5 bases; junction bases not matched to a gene: 4. The chain's CDR3 is CAISESGGSNEQYF. The CDR3 region has the DNA TGTGCCATCAGTGAGTCGGGCGGGAGCAACGAGCAGTACTTC.

This clone was found a few times. This sequence joins TRBV29-1 and TRBJ1-1; D might be TRBD1 (6 bases). Trimming stripped 1 base from V and 2 bases from J, with 14 bases between. Germline CDR1 reads SQVTM; CDR2 reads ANQGSEA. The CDR3 is 15 amino acids. CDR3 sequence: CSVEGIQGINTEAFF. The CDR3 bases are TGCAGCGTTGAAGGTATCCAGGGGATAAACACTGAAGCTTTCTTT. The variable domain in full, with the rest retrieved from reference TRBV29-1 and TRBJ1-1, is SAVISQKPSRDICQRGTSLTIQCQVDSQVTMMFWYRQQPGQSLTLIATANQGSEATYESGFVIDKFPISRPNLTFSTLTVSNMSPEDSSIYLCSVEGIQGINTEAFFGQGTRLTVV.

V is TRBV30 and J is TRBJ1-1; 9 nucleotides agree with TRBD1. This CDR3 has 13 residues. The germline V gene encodes CDR1 GTSNPN and CDR2 SVGIG (reference sequence). V shed 2 bases, J shed 8 bases, and the junction held 6 bases outside the gene matches. CDR3 region: CAWSQDRGGEAFF. The CDR3 DNA follows: TGTGCCTGGAGTCAGGACAGGGGCGGGGAAGCTTTCTTT.

This clone was counted only a few times. The V call is TRBV25-1, the J call TRBJ1-5; D is uncertain. Trimming removed 5 bases from V and 5 bases from J, with 10 bases in between. Per germline, CDR1 MGHDK and CDR2 SYGVNS. This CDR3 has 13 amino acids. The CDR3 protein is CASSQADDQPQHF. Written as DNA, the CDR3 is TGTGCCAGCAGTCAGGCAGATGATCAGCCCCAGCATTTT.

The chain couples TRBV29-1 to TRBJ2-3; 11 positions match TRBD2. There are 16 residues in the CDR3. Germline values: CDR1 SQVTM, CDR2 ANQGSEA. As DNA, the CDR3 is TGCGCGAGCTCCAGGACTAGCGGGTCTATCACAGATACGCAGTATTTT. This gives the protein CASSRTSGSITDTQYF.

The chain uses TRBV7-9 and TRBJ1-5, with D uncertain. Germline V lookup: CDR1 SEHNR, CDR2 FQNEAQ (reference sequence). The CDR3 consists of 15 residues. The V gene lost 1 base and the J gene lost 0 bases, with 7 bases spanning the gap. In DNA, the CDR3 is TGTGCCAGCAGCTTAGACAGTTATAGCAATCAGCCCCAGCATTTT. This translates into CASSLDSYSNQPQHF.

The chain links TRBV30 to TRBJ2-7; 8 bases match TRBD2. The CDR3 length is 15 residues. Trimming cost V 2 bases and J 6 bases; bases outside gene matches: 12. Germline loops: CDR1 GTSNPN, CDR2 SVGIG (reference sequence). The chain's CDR3 is CAWSSPGLGLSEQYF. For the CDR3, the DNA is TGTGCCTGGAGTTCTCCGGGACTAGGTCTCTCCGAGCAGTACTTC. Together with reference TRBV30 and TRBJ2-7, the CDR3 gives the full variable domain: SQTIHQWPATLVQPVGSPLSLECTVEGTSNPNLYWYRQAAGRGLQLLFYSVGIGQISSEVPQNLSASRPQDRQFILSSKKLLLSDSGFYLCAWSSPGLGLSEQYFGPGTRLTVT.

The V gene is TRBV29-1, the J gene TRBJ2-3; 7 nucleotides match TRBD1. The CDR3 has 15 amino acids. In germline, CDR1 is SQVTM, CDR2 ANQGSEA. V trimming: 2 bases; J trimming: 0 bases; junction bases outside the gene matches: 5. CDR3 residues: CSVERDSGSTDTQYF. DNA for the CDR3: TGCAGCGTTGAAAGGGACAGTGGGAGCACAGATACGCAGTATTTT.

The J gene is TRBJ2-2, the V gene TRBV7-6; tentatively, D is TRBD2 (6 bases). The CDR3 length is 15 residues. V was clipped by 6 bases and J by 6 bases, with 17 bases between them. CDR1 and CDR2 from the germline V gene are SGHVS and FNYEAQ. CDR3 sequence reads: CASRILALGAGELFF. The CDR3 DNA follows: TGTGCCAGCAGGATACTAGCCTTGGGTGCCGGGGAGCTGTTTTTT.

The chain uses TRBV19 and TRBJ2-1; the match to TRBD2 covers 9 bases. With V trimmed by 7 bases and J by 6 bases, 7 bases remained unmatched. From germline, CDR1 is LNHDA and CDR2 SQIVND (reference sequence). The CDR3 sequence is 14 residues long. The CDR3 DNA reads as TGTGCCAGTACGGGGCGGGAGGGTGTCAATGAGCAGTTCTTC. This sequence encodes CASTGREGVNEQFF.

This chain joins TRBV29-1 and TRBJ2-3; D possibly corresponds to TRBD1 (6 bases). Germline CDR1 is SQVTM and CDR2 is ANQGSEA. The V gene lost 4 bases and the J gene lost 0 bases, with 11 bases spanning the gap. This CDR3 contains 14 residues. CDR3 amino acids: CSVATGTSTDTQYF. The CDR3 bases are TGCAGCGTTGCGACAGGAACTAGCACAGATACGCAGTATTTT.

This clone was observed a handful of times. The chain carries TRBV15 and TRBJ1-1; no clear D gene. This CDR3 has 13 residues. With 1 base removed from V and 2 bases from J, the gap between germline ends came to 5 bases. Germline loops: CDR1 LNHNV, CDR2 YYDKDF (reference sequence). The CDR3 nucleotides read TGTGCCACCAGCAGAGTTTCTAACACTGAAGCTTTCTTT. It yields the protein CATSRVSNTEAFF.

The chain has TRBV6-5 and TRBJ2-6; tentatively, D is TRBD1 (5 bases). From germline, CDR1 is MNHEY and CDR2 SVGAGI. V was shortened by 5 bases and J by 0 bases, with 8 bases between the two germline ends. This CDR3 is built from 15 residues. The CDR3 loop reads CASSTDSSGANVLTF. In nucleotides, the CDR3 is TGTGCCAGCAGTACCGACAGCTCTGGGGCCAACGTCCTGACTTTC.